The rows below give T cell receptor beta chains drawn from one sample of a study of blood T cell repertoires in COVID-19. Method: immunoSEQ multiplex PCR; TCRdb's copy keeps in-frame clones and lacks some. The sample gives 410,000 or so clones, 70% to 90% of which show up once; about 1.4% is in the top ten. The specimen sequenced was peripheral blood. Source of these receptors: a woman aged 40 to 50 with COVID-19, enrolled during active disease. CDR3s include the opening cysteine and the closing phenylalanine or tryptophan. Each record gives: D gene, V gene, J gene, clone size, CDR3 protein, CDR3 DNA. D genes are given only for firm matches. Only some rows state a clone size, as once, few, many or a class for expanded clones.

NA	TRBV10-3	TRBJ1-5	NA	CAISEGGGNQPQHF	TGTGCCATCAGTGAGGGAGGGGGCAATCAGCCCCAGCATTTT
NA	TRBV5-1	TRBJ2-7	once	CASSLAQEGHEQYF	TGCGCCAGCAGCTTGGCTCAGGAAGGCCACGAGCAGTACTTC
NA	TRBV7-2	TRBJ1-5	NA	CASSLVHFQPQHF	TGTGCCAGCAGCTTAGTGCACTTTCAGCCCCAGCATTTT
NA	TRBV4-3	TRBJ1-1	NA	CASSQDEARRNTEAFF	TGCGCCAGCAGCCAAGATGAGGCGCGAAGGAACACTGAAGCTTTCTTT
NA	TRBV18	TRBJ1-5	NA	CASSRWVRVGSGNQPQHF	TGTGCCAGCTCACGCTGGGTGCGGGTGGGTAGTGGCAATCAGCCCCAGCATTTT
TRBD1	TRBV28	TRBJ1-2	NA	CASRLSIDRGYGYTF	TGTGCCAGCAGATTGTCTATAGACAGGGGGTATGGCTACACCTTC
NA	TRBV6-1	TRBJ1-1	NA	CASSDLDSYTEAFF	TGTGCCAGCAGTGATCTAGACAGCTACACTGAAGCTTTCTTT
NA	TRBV7-9	TRBJ2-2	few	CASSLAGGGGELFF	TGTGCCAGCAGCTTAGCCGGCGGCGGCGGGGAGCTGTTTTTT
TRBD1	TRBV28	TRBJ2-1	NA	CASSSAGTGYNEQFF	TGTGCCAGCAGTAGCGCCGGGACAGGGTACAATGAGCAGTTCTTC
TRBD1	TRBV27	TRBJ1-2	few	CASSFRQGSYTF	TGTGCCAGCAGTTTCCGACAGGGGAGCTACACCTTC
NA	TRBV24-1	TRBJ2-7	NA	CATQAGGPSYEQYF	TGTGCCACCCAAGCTGGGGGCCCCTCCTACGAGCAGTACTTC
TRBD2	TRBV29-1	TRBJ2-1	NA	CSVEDGASGGSYNEQFF	TGCAGCGTTGAAGATGGGGCCAGCGGGGGGTCCTACAATGAGCAGTTCTTC
NA	TRBV6-5	TRBJ2-7	NA	CASSSLLGFYYEQYF	TGTGCCAGCAGTTCTCTTCTAGGTTTTTACTACGAGCAGTACTTC
NA	TRBV14	TRBJ2-1	NA	CASSLGAVYNEQFF	TGTGCCAGCAGCCTAGGCGCGGTCTACAATGAGCAGTTCTTC
NA	TRBV9	TRBJ2-2	NA	CASSSRANTGELFF	TGTGCCAGCAGTAGCAGGGCGAACACCGGGGAGCTGTTTTTT
TRBD1	TRBV7-2	TRBJ1-3	NA	CASSFEDRGYSGNTIYF	TGTGCCAGCAGCTTCGAGGACAGGGGATACTCTGGAAACACCATATATTTT
NA	TRBV10-3	TRBJ1-2	NA	CAISADSTNYGYTF	TGTGCCATCAGCGCGGACAGCACTAACTATGGCTACACCTTC
NA	TRBV6-6	TRBJ1-4	NA	CASSYRGYNEKLFF	TGTGCCAGCAGCTACCGGGGGTATAATGAAAAACTGTTTTTT
TRBD1	TRBV6-5	TRBJ1-1	few	CASSRLGTGVTEAFF	TGTGCCAGCAGCCGCTTGGGGACAGGGGTCACTGAAGCTTTCTTT
NA	TRBV19	TRBJ2-7	NA	CASSIGVPAGEQYF	TGTGCCAGTAGTATAGGCGTGCCCGCGGGCGAGCAGTACTTC
TRBD2	TRBV7-3	TRBJ2-3	NA	CASSLLAGGLTDTQYF	TGTGCCAGCAGCTTGCTAGCGGGGGGGCTGACAGATACGCAGTATTTT
TRBD1	TRBV5-5	TRBJ1-3	NA	CASSFTGGSGNTIYF	TGTGCCAGCAGCTTCACAGGGGGTTCTGGAAACACCATATATTTT
TRBD2	TRBV4-2	TRBJ2-3	NA	CASSIGTSGITDTQSF	TGTGCCAGCAGCATCGGGACTAGCGGCATCACAGATACGCAGTCTTTT
NA	TRBV28	TRBJ1-3	NA	CASTDGADSGNTIYF	TGTGCCTCTACCGATGGGGCAGATTCTGGAAACACCATATATTTT
NA	TRBV19	TRBJ1-5	few	CASSPARQIISPQHF	TGTGCCAGTAGCCCCGCCCGACAGATAATCAGCCCCCAGCATTTT
NA	TRBV27	TRBJ1-6	NA	CASSPPNSYNSPLHF	TGTGCCAGCAGTCCCCCTAACTCCTATAATTCACCCCTCCACTTT
NA	TRBV30	TRBJ1-2	NA	CAWSSPSTANYGYTF	TGTGCCTGGTCCTCGCCATCAACAGCTAACTATGGCTACACCTTC
TRBD1	TRBV9	TRBJ1-1	NA	CASSPRTGVYTEAFF	TGTGCCAGCAGCCCGAGGACAGGGGTTTACACTGAAGCTTTCTTT
TRBD1	TRBV25-1	TRBJ1-2	NA	CASSEPFGTENGYTF	TGTGCCAGCAGTGAACCTTTTGGGACAGAGAACGGCTACACCTTC
NA	TRBV4-3	TRBJ2-1	NA	CASSQEAGYNEQFF	TGCGCCAGCAGCCAAGAGGCAGGGTACAATGAGCAGTTCTTC
NA	TRBV6-2/TRBV6-3	TRBJ1-5	once	CASSGTLSNQPQHF	TGTGCCAGCAGTGGGACACTTAGCAATCAGCCCCAGCATTTT
NA	TRBV12-5	TRBJ1-1	NA	CASGLGPGRGTEAFF	TGTGCTAGTGGTTTGGGGCCGGGTCGAGGCACTGAAGCTTTCTTT
TRBD2	TRBV7-9	TRBJ2-1	NA	CASSLELASGSGEQFF	TGTGCCAGCAGCTTAGAGCTGGCTAGCGGGAGTGGTGAGCAGTTCTTC
TRBD1	TRBV27	TRBJ2-6	NA	CASSLFTGQGYSGANVLTF	TGTGCCAGCAGTTTATTTACGGGACAGGGCTACTCTGGGGCCAACGTCCTGACTTTC
NA	TRBV10-3	TRBJ1-6	NA	CAISERGASYNSPLHF	TGTGCCATCAGTGAGCGGGGGGCTTCCTATAATTCACCCCTCCACTTT
TRBD1	TRBV4-3	TRBJ1-2	NA	CASSPTGQVYGYTF	TGCGCCAGCAGCCCGACAGGGCAGGTCTATGGCTACACCTTC
NA	TRBV4-3	TRBJ1-2	NA	CASSQDVGLYGYTF	TGCGCCAGCAGCCAAGATGTGGGGCTCTATGGCTACACCTTC
NA	TRBV25-1	TRBJ1-6	NA	CASSRGAGNSPLHF	TGTGCCAGCAGCCGGGGGGCCGGTAATTCACCCCTCCACTTT
TRBD1	TRBV18	TRBJ2-1	NA	CASSRSQGTNYNEQFF	TGTGCCAGCTCACGCTCACAGGGGACAAACTACAATGAGCAGTTCTTC
NA	TRBV4-1	TRBJ2-7	NA	CASSGSELHYEQYF	TGCGCCAGCAGCGGCAGCGAGCTTCACTACGAGCAGTACTTC
TRBD1	TRBV7-9	TRBJ1-3	once	CASSLPRGNTIYF	TGTGCCAGCAGCCTCCCCAGGGGGAACACCATATATTTT
TRBD1	TRBV27	TRBJ1-2	NA	CASSFGGQGGLGYTF	TGTGCCAGCAGTTTCGGGGGACAGGGGGGATTAGGCTACACCTTC
TRBD2	TRBV28	TRBJ2-2	NA	CASSLQGTSGSYTGELFF	TGTGCCAGCAGTTTACAGGGGACTAGCGGGAGCTACACCGGGGAGCTGTTTTTT
TRBD1	TRBV27	TRBJ2-7	NA	CASSLFRGQEKVYEQYF	TGTGCCAGCAGTTTATTTCGCGGACAGGAAAAGGTCTACGAGCAGTACTTC
NA	TRBV6-5	TRBJ1-1	NA	CASAFGGIIGEAFF	TGTGCCAGCGCATTCGGAGGGATCATCGGTGAAGCTTTCTTT
NA	TRBV28	TRBJ2-4	NA	CASTAGGVVSNIQYF	TGTGCCAGCACGGCCGGCGGGGTAGTTTCGAACATTCAGTACTTC
TRBD1	TRBV5-1	TRBJ1-6	NA	CASSLRVRDRVGNSPLHF	TGCGCCAGCAGCTTGAGGGTCCGGGACAGGGTGGGAAATTCACCCCTCCACTTT
TRBD2	TRBV3-1/TRBV3-2	TRBJ2-1	NA	CASSTWTSPDEQFF	TGTGCCAGCAGCACATGGACTAGTCCGGATGAGCAGTTCTTC
NA	TRBV19	TRBJ1-5	NA	CASRERQNSNQPQHF	TGTGCCAGTAGGGAGAGGCAGAATAGCAATCAGCCCCAGCATTTT
NA	TRBV7-2	TRBJ2-3	NA	CASSLARFNTDTQYF	TGTGCCAGCAGCTTAGCGCGGTTTAACACAGATACGCAGTATTTT
TRBD2	TRBV13	TRBJ2-1	NA	CASSKREGSYNEQFF	TGTGCCAGCAGCAAGCGGGAGGGGTCCTACAATGAGCAGTTCTTC
TRBD1	TRBV3-1/TRBV3-2	TRBJ1-1	NA	CASSQQGANTEAFF	TGTGCCAGCAGCCAGCAGGGGGCGAACACTGAAGCTTTCTTT
NA	TRBV24-1	TRBJ1-2	NA	CVTWWARGYTF	TGTGTCACCTGGTGGGCTCGGGGCTACACCTTC
NA	TRBV6-5	TRBJ1-1	few	CASSYSIRAEAFF	TGTGCCAGCAGTTACTCTATACGGGCTGAAGCTTTCTTT
NA	TRBV7-6	TRBJ2-5	NA	CASSLARGQGETQYF	TGTGCCAGCAGCTTAGCTAGAGGGCAGGGGGAGACCCAGTACTTC
NA	TRBV12-5	TRBJ1-5	NA	CASGLVLKGWEGPSNQPQHF	TGTGCTAGTGGTTTGGTACTTAAGGGCTGGGAGGGGCCTAGCAATCAGCCCCAGCATTTT
NA	TRBV7-8	TRBJ1-6	NA	CASSRRQDRYNSPLHF	TGTGCCAGCAGCAGAAGACAGGACCGCTATAATTCACCCCTCCACTTT
NA	TRBV12-5	TRBJ2-7	NA	CASGSPDSYEQYF	TGTGCTAGTGGTTCCCCCGACAGCTACGAGCAGTACTTC